This T cell receptor (beta chain) stems from a study of graft-versus-host responses after intestinal transplantation. With 4 bases clipped from V and 7 bases from J, the junction kept 7 bases outside the gene matches. Germline V CDR1 and CDR2: SGHDT, YYEEEE. CDR3 length: 14 amino acids. Study-wide results and caveats: Levels of circulating GvH clones at their peak were associated with early post-transplant HvG declines. Recipient marrow held GvH clones, some first seen in ileum or blood.

A remark on this clone: Antigen unknown.

Only in-frame clones appear in the TCRdb table, and some are missing; sequencing was by immunoSEQ multiplex PCR. This sample yields approximately 93,000 clones, of which approximately 90% are seen a single time; approximately 0.07% belongs to the top ten. The chain is built from TRBV5-6 and TRBJ1-5; the match to TRBD1 covers 8 bases. Source: unstimulated CD8+ T cells sorted from spleen or lymph node cells, taken before transplant. The sequence was collected from a human donor who was the organ donor for an intestinal transplant. Here the CDR3 DNA reads TGTGCCAGCAGCCAAGGACAGGGAGGACAGCCCCAGCATTTT. Its protein product is CASSQGQGGQPQHF. Together with reference TRBV5-6 and TRBJ1-5, the CDR3 gives the full variable domain: DAGVTQSPTHLIKTRGQQVTLRCSPKSGHDTVSWYQQALGQGPQFIFQYYEEEERQRGNFPDRFSGHQFPNYSSELNVNALLLGDSALYLCASSQGQGGQPQHFGDGTRLSIL.